Shown below are 30 T cell receptor beta chains from a single sample sequenced in a study of vaccination and CD4 T cells after COVID-19. Scientists ran DNA taken from cultured CD4+ T cells through the Oncomine TCR Beta short-read assay for sequencing. After culture, CD4+ T cells served as the source for genomic DNA extraction. TCRdb re-derived calls from the PCR reads in MiXCR, one entry per CDR3 protein. Of 6,000 or so distinct CDR3 sequences in the sample, approximately 31% are singletons; the top ten hold around 38%. These receptors are not linked to any known antigen. Treatment here: roughly 10-day PBMC culture with coronavirus spike peptide pools or control peptides (ViraFEST assay). Harvesting of the unexposed donor's CD4+ T cells predated the COVID-19 pandemic (2011-2018). Sample: CD4+ T cells from blood, cultured in vitro. Receptor source: a human donor in good health.

This chain links TRBV19 with TRBJ1-1; D is ambiguous. Trimming pared 7 bases from V and 11 bases from J, leaving 17 bases between. The CDR3 extends over 12 amino acids. Germline V CDR1 and CDR2: LNHDA, SQIVND (reference sequence). CDR3 protein: CASNAAGGRAFF. Here the CDR3 DNA reads TGTGCCAGTAACGCGGCGGGAGGGCGGGCTTTCTTT.

This clonotype was observed a handful of times. The V call is TRBV20-1, the J call TRBJ2-7, with D perhaps matching TRBD1 (6 bases). This CDR3 has 15 residues. Trimming removed 2 bases from V and 2 bases from J, with 16 bases in between. CDR1 DFQATT and CDR2 SNEGSKA come from the germline V gene (reference sequence). In DNA, the CDR3 is TGCAGTGCTAGAATCCGGCATAGGGGGACCTACGAGCAGTACTTC. Its protein is CSARIRHRGTYEQYF.

The gene calls are TRBV4-3 and TRBJ1-5; 7 bases map to TRBD1. The CDR3 has 13 amino acids. Germline loops: CDR1 LGHNA, CDR2 YSLEER. Losses at the gene ends were 5 bases for V and 9 bases for J; bases not matched to a gene: 7. The chain's CDR3 is CASSDRVSGPQHF. The CDR3 DNA reads TGCGCCAGCAGCGACAGGGTGTCTGGGCCCCAGCATTTT.

The rearrangement joins TRBV5-1 to TRBJ1-2, with TRBD1 matching over 8 bases. The CDR3 has 17 residues. Germline V gene lookup returns CDR1 SGHRS and CDR2 YFSETQ. The V and J ends lost 0 bases and 5 bases, in that order; junction bases with no gene match: 12. Here the CDR3 DNA reads TGCGCCAGCAGCTTGGAGCAGGGGGCGGTCGGGGTTTATGGCTACACCTTC. This gives the protein CASSLEQGAVGVYGYTF.

In its sample, this clonotype was seen a few times. The chain combines TRBV25-1 with TRBJ2-2; D unresolved. CDR1 and CDR2 from the germline V gene are MGHDK and SYGVNS. V was cut by 1 base and J by 6 bases, with 6 bases left in between. This CDR3 comprises 13 residues. In DNA form, the CDR3 reads TGTGCCAGCAGTGAATTGGTGTCCGGGGAGCTGTTTTTT. This translates into CASSELVSGELFF.

This clonotype was picked up a small number of times. V is TRBV6-5 and J is TRBJ2-3; D is undetermined. CDR3 length equals 14 residues. The V and J ends lost 4 bases and 1 base respectively, with 9 bases between them. Germline V gene sequence: CDR1 MNHEY, CDR2 SVGAGI. The CDR3 spells CASSSGSRTDTQYF. The DNA for the CDR3 is TGTGCCAGCAGTTCCGGGTCCCGCACAGATACGCAGTATTTT.

V and J are TRBV7-2 and TRBJ2-1, with a tentative D call TRBD2 (5 bases). Deletions cut 5 bases from V and 3 bases from J, with 8 bases between. The germline V gene has CDR1 SGHTA and CDR2 FQGNSA. The CDR3 contains 13 residues. CDR3 DNA: TGTGCCAGCAGCGCCGGACTCTACAATGAGCAGTTCTTC. This translates into CASSAGLYNEQFF.

This clonotype has a handful of counts. The rearrangement joins TRBV15 to TRBJ2-7, with no clear D. The germline V gene encodes CDR1 LNHNV and CDR2 YYDKDF (reference sequence). V was clipped by 1 base and J by 4 bases, with 11 bases between them. The CDR3 loop spans 14 amino acids. The CDR3, as DNA: TGTGCCACCAGCAGAGCTCTAGACGGTTACGAGCAGTACTTC. Its protein product is CATSRALDGYEQYF.

Concerning this clonotype: The junction departs from the called germline gene at one end, perhaps through a read error. This rearrangement joins TRBV7-7 to TRBJ2-2; TRBD2 matches 11 bases. The CDR3 runs to 15 residues. Germline CDR1 SSHAT, CDR2 FNYEAQ (reference sequence). CDR3 amino acids: CASSERTSGRGHLFF. The CDR3 nucleotides are TGTGCTAGCAGCGAAAGGACTAGCGGGCGGGGGCATCTGTTTTTT.

There are a few counts of this clonotype. The chain combines TRBV24-1 with TRBJ2-3, with D unclear. The V gene's germline CDR1 is KGHDR and CDR2 SFDVKD. The CDR3 has 16 amino acids. The germline V and J ends were trimmed by 4 bases and 5 bases, with 18 bases remaining between them. The CDR3 DNA reads as TGTGCCACCAGTGAATTAAGGCTCCAAGGGCAAGATACGCAGTATTTT. Translating gives CATSELRLQGQDTQYF.

The J gene is TRBJ1-6, the V gene TRBV5-5, with unresolved D. CDR3 length: 13 residues. V lost 0 bases to trimming and J lost 7 bases, with 5 bases between them. CDR1 is SGHKS and CDR2 is YYEKEE in the germline V gene (reference sequence). The CDR3, as DNA: TGTGCCAGCAGCTTGGTTCGGAATTCACCCCTCCACTTT. This translates into CASSLVRNSPLHF.

In this sample, this clonotype turned up once. This chain uses TRBV30 with TRBJ1-1; D is perhaps TRBD1 (6 bases). CDR1 GTSNPN and CDR2 SVGIG come from the germline V gene (reference sequence). The V gene lost 0 bases and the J gene lost 0 bases, with 14 bases spanning the gap. The CDR3 loop spans 16 amino acids. The chain's CDR3 is CAWSVWGGPMNTEAFF. The CDR3 bases are TGTGCCTGGAGTGTATGGGGGGGCCCGATGAACACTGAAGCTTTCTTT.

The chain recombines TRBV29-1 with TRBJ1-4; 7 bases line up with TRBD1. Germline assignment: CDR1 SQVTM and CDR2 ANQGSEA. V lost 6 bases to trimming and J lost 1 base; unmatched junction nucleotides: 5. CDR3 length equals 14 residues. This chain's CDR3 is CSVARGGTNEKLFF. CDR3 DNA sequence: TGCAGCGTCGCCAGGGGGGGAACTAATGAAAAACTGTTTTTT.

This chain links TRBV9 with TRBJ2-7, with D perhaps matching TRBD2 (5 bases). V lost 4 bases, J lost 1 base, and 12 bases lay in between. CDR1 and CDR2 (germline): SGDLS, YYNGEE. This CDR3 contains 14 residues. CDR3 region: CASSPPRDSYEQYF. DNA of the CDR3: TGTGCCAGCAGCCCCCCCCGGGATTCCTACGAGCAGTACTTC.

The CDR3 DNA is TGTGCCAGCAGCCCTGACCCTAGGGAGACCCAGTACTTC. Its protein product is CASSPDPRETQYF. V and J are TRBV7-3 and TRBJ2-5; no clear D. CDR3 length: 13 amino acids. V lost 5 bases and J lost 5, with 12 bases in between. In germline, CDR1 is SGHTA, CDR2 FQGTGA.

This clonotype was recorded a few times. CDR3 coding DNA: TGTGCCAGCAGTGGGCTAGCGGGGGCGGATACGCAGTATTTT. Amino acid sequence: CASSGLAGADTQYF. V and J are TRBV6-1 and TRBJ2-3; TRBD2 matches 10 bases. V lost 4 bases to trimming and J lost 6 bases; unmatched junction nucleotides: 4. Germline V gene data show CDR1 as MNHNS and CDR2 as SASEGT. The CDR3 runs to 14 residues.

The rearrangement joins TRBV7-9 to TRBJ2-4; 7 bases align to TRBD1. Looked up from germline, CDR1 is SEHNR and CDR2 is FQNEAQ (reference sequence). The CDR3 is made up of 16 amino acids. Germline trimming cut 1 base from V and 1 base from J; bases unmatched to any gene: 4. CDR3 protein: CASSLVTGVAKNIQYF. The CDR3 DNA follows: TGTGCCAGCAGCTTAGTAACAGGGGTGGCCAAAAACATTCAGTACTTC.

The chain links TRBV5-6 to TRBJ2-7; a possible D gene is TRBD1 (6 bases). This CDR3 comprises 17 residues. Germline V gene lookup returns CDR1 SGHDT and CDR2 YYEEEE. V lost 2 bases and J 0 bases, leaving 18 bases between the germline ends. Written as DNA, the CDR3 is TGTGCCAGCAGCTTCGATTCGGTTGGACAGAGCTCCTACGAGCAGTACTTC. Its protein product is CASSFDSVGQSSYEQYF.

The rearrangement joins TRBV11-3 to TRBJ2-2, with D perhaps TRBD2 (6 bases). Trimming cost V 5 bases and J 0 bases, with 13 bases left between them. Germline-derived CDR1 and CDR2 are SGHNT and YENEEA. The CDR3 runs 16 residues. In DNA form, the CDR3 reads TGTGCCAGCAGCCGACCCGGGGGACCGAACACCGGGGAGCTGTTTTTT. Its translation: CASSRPGGPNTGELFF. Filled out from reference TRBV11-3 and TRBJ2-2, the complete variable domain reads EAGVVQSPRYKIIEKKQPVAFWCNPISGHNTLYWYLQNLGQGPELLIRYENEEAVDDSQLPKDRFSAERLKGVDSTLKIQPAELGDSAVYLCASSRPGGPNTGELFFGEGSRLTVL.

The rearrangement joins TRBV19 to TRBJ2-3; 11 nucleotides match TRBD2. Germline V lookup: CDR1 LNHDA, CDR2 SQIVND (reference sequence). V was clipped by 7 bases and J by 0 bases; unmatched bases: 9. This CDR3 comprises 17 residues. Here the CDR3 DNA reads TGTGCCAGTACCCAGGCTCGGACTAGCGGGAGCACAGATACGCAGTATTTT. It is translated as CASTQARTSGSTDTQYF.

This chain links TRBV30 with TRBJ2-2, with 8 bases identical to TRBD2. Germline CDR1 GTSNPN, CDR2 SVGIG (reference sequence). The CDR3 has 15 amino acids. V trimming: 2 bases; J trimming: 1 base; junction bases outside the gene matches: 3. CDR3 protein: CAWSPAGVNTGELFF. CDR3 in DNA: TGTGCCTGGAGTCCAGCGGGAGTGAACACCGGGGAGCTGTTTTTT.

The chain joins TRBV7-2 to TRBJ1-5; D is perhaps TRBD1 (5 bases). V lost 2 bases and J 0 bases, leaving 14 bases between the germline ends. The CDR3 loop spans 17 amino acids. CDR1 is SGHTA and CDR2 is FQGNSA in the germline V gene. CDR3 sequence reads: CASSLRGREGSNQPQHF. For the CDR3, the DNA is TGTGCCAGCAGCTTACGCGGCAGGGAGGGTAGCAATCAGCCCCAGCATTTT.

This clonotype has a handful of counts. The chain is built from TRBV20-1 and TRBJ2-2, with 7 bases aligning to TRBD2. CDR3 size: 14 residues. The ends lost 2 bases at V and 4 bases at J; junction bases unmatched: 4. Germline lookup yields CDR1 DFQATT and CDR2 SNEGSKA (reference sequence). CDR3 sequence (DNA): TGCAGTGCTAGACGCACTAGCGTCACCGGGGAGCTGTTTTTT. As protein: CSARRTSVTGELFF.

This chain uses TRBV12-3 or TRBV12-4 with TRBJ2-7, with D hard to call. The CDR3 runs 14 residues. V shed 1 base and J shed 5 bases, with 12 bases lying between them. CDR3 protein: CASSLGQSVNEQYF. CDR3 DNA sequence: TGTGCCAGCAGTTTAGGGCAGTCCGTCAACGAGCAGTACTTC.

The chain joins TRBV7-3 to TRBJ2-6, with D perhaps matching TRBD1 (6 bases). In germline, CDR1 is SGHTA, CDR2 FQGTGA. This CDR3 spans 16 amino acids. V was trimmed by 1 base and J by 2 bases, leaving 9 bases between them. The CDR3 loop is CASSLSRGTGANVLTF. The CDR3 DNA reads as TGTGCCAGCAGCTTAAGTAGGGGGACTGGGGCCAACGTCCTGACTTTC.

There are a few counts of this clonotype. The chain employs TRBV7-3 and TRBJ2-1, with 7 positions matching TRBD2. The CDR3 has 17 residues. From germline, CDR1 is SGHTA and CDR2 FQGTGA. Trimming took 5 bases from V and 0 from J; bases not matched to a gene: 10. CDR3 sequence: CASSPSGSSGSYNEQFF. CDR3 DNA sequence: TGTGCCAGCAGCCCCAGTGGGTCTAGCGGCTCCTACAATGAGCAGTTCTTC.

This chain joins TRBV7-9 and TRBJ1-1; weak D call: TRBD1 (5 bases). V was trimmed by 3 bases and J by 1 base, leaving 9 bases between them. This CDR3 spans 14 amino acids. The V gene's germline CDR1 is SEHNR and CDR2 FQNEAQ (reference sequence). The CDR3 sequence is CASSFWTQNTEAFF. The DNA of the CDR3 is TGTGCCAGCAGCTTCTGGACACAGAACACTGAAGCTTTCTTT.

V usage is TRBV15 and J usage is TRBJ2-3, with a tentative D call TRBD2 (6 bases). Germline V gives CDR1 LNHNV, CDR2 YYDKDF (reference sequence). Trimming stripped 3 bases from V and 1 base from J, with 11 bases between. This CDR3 contains 15 residues. CDR3 sequence: CATSSRSGGTDTQYF. Written as DNA, the CDR3 is TGTGCCACCAGCAGCCGATCGGGAGGCACAGATACGCAGTATTTT.

The gene calls are TRBV4-3 and TRBJ1-4; D is unclear. Per the germline V gene, CDR1 is LGHNA and CDR2 is YSLEER. V was shortened by 1 base and J by 8 bases, with 11 bases between the two germline ends. This CDR3 has 14 amino acids. Here the CDR3 reads CASSQVQTGEKLFF. CDR3 DNA sequence: TGCGCCAGCAGCCAAGTCCAAACGGGAGAAAAACTGTTTTTT.

The sample holds one count of this clonotype. The chain joins TRBV6-4 to TRBJ2-7, with TRBD1 matching over 8 bases. CDR3 length equals 15 residues. Looked up from germline, CDR1 is MRHNA and CDR2 is SNTAGT. The V segment lost 6 bases and the J segment 4 bases; nucleotides outside the gene matches: 11. The DNA of the CDR3 is TGTGCCAGCAGCCTTACCCAGGGGGCAGGTTACGAGCAGTACTTC. It encodes CASSLTQGAGYEQYF.